This record looks at one T cell receptor (beta chain) sequence and its context. The authors' processing: Nucleated cell counts were estimated from reference gene primer amplification. Produced via immunoSEQ multiplex PCR; TCRdb's table is partial and in-frame only. The D gene and trimming were derived from the DNA, and the V and J assignments and clone size from that table. This sample has 450,000 to 500,000 clones, with approximately 85% found just once. These data are taken from a study of blood T cell repertoires in COVID-19. About the research overall: Sites in the United States, Italy and Spain provided acute and convalescent COVID-19 samples. T cells, B-cell-depleted T cells, or PBMCs provided the cDNA or gDNA that served as material.

V lost 6 bases, J lost 2 bases, and 7 bases stayed unmatched. The CDR3 loop spans 14 amino acids. CDR1 and CDR2 from the germline V gene are PRHDT and FYEKMQ (reference sequence). The sequence derives from a human donor in a cohort sampled during active COVID-19. The sample comprised peripheral blood. The chain uses TRBV13 and TRBJ2-7; TRBD1 matches 7 bases. The chain's CDR3 is CASSYYDRAYEQYF. In nucleotides, the CDR3 is TGTGCCAGCAGTTACTATGACAGGGCCTACGAGCAGTACTTC.